A single sample is the source of the 26 T cell receptor beta chains below, sequenced in a study of OX40 agonist ivuxolimab in advanced cancers. Measured with immunoSEQ multiplex PCR; TCRdb has only the in-frame clones, and not every one. The data show about 82,000 clones, roughly 92% seen once. The source was CD4+ or CD8+ T cells sorted from blood, collected in a trial of the OX40 agonist ivuxolimab. The receptors come from an adult with an advanced solid tumor such as melanoma, head and neck, liver or kidney cancer.

The chain is built from TRBV21-1 and TRBJ2-7; no check of the table's D call, TRBD1, against the DNA was made. TRBV21-1 is an annotated pseudogene. This CDR3 has 18 residues. This chain's CDR3 is CASSKDPNYEQGHYEQYF. The CDR3 bases are TGTGCCAGCAGCAAAGACCCTAACTACGAGCAGGGCCACTACGAGCAGTACTTC.

J is TRBJ1-6 and V is TRBV11-3; 7 bases align to TRBD1. The length of the CDR3 is 15 residues. Trimming at V came to 4 bases and at J to 1 base, leaving 1 base not matched to a gene. Germline CDR1 SGHNT, CDR2 YENEEA. DNA of the CDR3: TGTGCCAGCAGCTACAGGGGTTCCTATAATTCACCCCTCCACTTT. Its translation: CASSYRGSYNSPLHF. Full variable domain (rest looked up from reference TRBV11-3 and TRBJ1-6): EAGVVQSPRYKIIEKKQPVAFWCNPISGHNTLYWYLQNLGQGPELLIRYENEEAVDDSQLPKDRFSAERLKGVDSTLKIQPAELGDSAVYLCASSYRGSYNSPLHFGNGTRLTVT.

This chain joins TRBV5-4 and TRBJ2-7; D is perhaps TRBD2 (6 bases). The CDR3 covers 13 residues. In germline, CDR1 is SGHNT, CDR2 YYREEE (reference sequence). V lost 7 bases, J lost 6 bases, and 17 bases lay in between. Written as DNA, the CDR3 is TGTGCCAGCTGCAGGGACTCGAATTCCGAGCAGTACTTC. This codes for CASCRDSNSEQYF.

This sequence joins TRBV4-2 and TRBJ1-5, with D unclear. Germline loops: CDR1 LGHNA, CDR2 YNFKEQ. V was trimmed by 0 bases and J by 8 bases, leaving 11 bases between them. This CDR3 is built from 14 residues. CDR3 bases: TGTGCCAGCAGCCAAGATTCGTTAAAGGAGCCCCAGCATTTT. As protein: CASSQDSLKEPQHF.

This sequence joins TRBV12-2 and TRBJ1-2. TRBV12-2 is a recognized pseudogene. The CDR3 runs 16 residues. The CDR3 DNA follows: TGTGCAAGTCGCTTAGCCCGGACGGCGGGGATATATGGCTACACCTTC. Its protein product is CASRLARTAGIYGYTF.

The chain is built from TRBV11-2 and TRBJ2-1; tentatively, D is TRBD1 (5 bases). V was shortened by 7 bases and J by 4 bases, with 20 bases between the two germline ends. CDR3 size: 16 residues. CDR1 and CDR2 (germline): SGHAT, FQNNGV. In DNA, the CDR3 is TGTGCCAGCATTCCAGGAGCCGGACACGGTTACAATGAGCAGTTCTTC. It specifies CASIPGAGHGYNEQFF.

The chain combines TRBV20-1 with TRBJ2-7, with D possibly matching TRBD1 (5 bases). With 6 bases removed from V and 6 bases from J, the gap between germline ends came to 12 bases. Germline V gene sequence: CDR1 DFQATT, CDR2 SNEGSKA (reference sequence). The CDR3 covers 11 residues. The DNA of the CDR3 is TGCAGTGCGGGGCTCAGTGCCGAGCAGTACTTC. Its translation: CSAGLSAEQYF.

The chain has TRBV6-1 and TRBJ2-1; a possible D gene is TRBD1 (7 bases). Germline assignment: CDR1 MNHNS and CDR2 SASEGT. Trimming removed 2 bases at V and 16 bases at J, with 21 bases between. The CDR3 spans 14 residues. CDR3 DNA: TGTGCCAGCAGTGAATCCCGGGGGACAGCCTCCGATTTCTTC. Amino acid sequence: CASSESRGTASDFF.

The chain combines TRBV2 with TRBJ1-2; the D gene is possibly TRBD1 (5 bases). Deletions cut 5 bases from V and 2 bases from J, with 12 bases between. Germline lookup yields CDR1 SNHLY and CDR2 FYNNEI. The CDR3 has 14 residues. The CDR3 loop reads CASSPRRDNYGYTF. The CDR3, as DNA: TGTGCCAGCAGTCCACGCCGGGACAACTATGGCTACACCTTC.

This clone has just a few counts. Written as DNA, the CDR3 is TGTGCCAGCAGCCTCTCCCAGGGGAATCAGCCCCAGCATTTT. It is translated as CASSLSQGNQPQHF. The J gene is TRBJ1-5, the V gene TRBV6-5, with D maybe TRBD1 (6 bases). The V and J ends lost 6 bases and 4 bases respectively, with 13 bases between them. Germline V CDR1 and CDR2: MNHEY, SVGAGI. The CDR3 extends over 14 amino acids.

The V and J genes are TRBV4-1 and TRBJ1-3; 11 positions match TRBD1. This CDR3 is built from 18 residues. Germline V gene lookup returns CDR1 MGHRA and CDR2 YSYEKL. Germline trimming cut 1 base from V and 1 base from J; bases unmatched to any gene: 6. CDR3 loop: CASSQVPGTGGSGNTIYF. The CDR3, as DNA: TGCGCCAGCAGCCAAGTTCCCGGGACAGGGGGATCTGGAAACACCATATATTTT.

The chain uses TRBV15 and TRBJ2-6; 8 bases map to TRBD2. V shed 2 bases, J shed 0 bases, and the junction held 12 bases outside the gene matches. CDR1 and CDR2 (germline): LNHNV, YYDKDF (reference sequence). The CDR3 totals 20 residues. CDR3 in amino acids: CATSRFTHGRGSSGANVLTF. CDR3 sequence (DNA): TGTGCCACCAGCAGATTTACCCACGGGAGGGGGTCCTCTGGGGCCAACGTCCTGACTTTC.

In DNA form, the CDR3 reads TGTGCCTGGAGTGAAACTAGCGCCCGCACAGATACGCAGTATTTT. Translated, it gives CAWSETSARTDTQYF. The gene calls are TRBV30 and TRBJ2-3; TRBD2 matches 7 bases. The CDR3 totals 15 residues. V lost 1 base, J lost 1 base, and 5 bases stayed unmatched. Germline CDR1 GTSNPN, CDR2 SVGIG (reference sequence).

This clone was recorded once. The chain employs TRBV30 and TRBJ1-2; D call uncertain. The CDR3 has 9 amino acids. Germline V CDR1 and CDR2: GTSNPN, SVGIG (reference sequence). V was pared by 4 bases and J by 8 bases, with 5 bases between. CDR3 DNA sequence: TGTGCCTGGATAGACGGCTACACCTTC. This encodes CAWIDGYTF.

CDR3 in DNA: TGCGCCAGCAGCTCGGGGGGGTCCGATACGCAGTATTTT. It codes for CASSSGGSDTQYF. The chain recombines TRBV5-1 with TRBJ2-3, with 8 bases that match TRBD2. Germline-derived CDR1 and CDR2 are SGHRS and YFSETQ. Trimming at V came to 3 bases and at J to 6 bases, leaving 3 bases not matched to a gene. The CDR3 has 13 amino acids.

CDR3 bases: TGTGCCAGACATGGACTAGCGGGCGGGGAGCTGTTTTTT. This encodes CARHGLAGGELFF. The rearrangement uses TRBV19 and TRBJ2-2; TRBD2 agrees at 11 bases. The germline V gene has CDR1 LNHDA and CDR2 SQIVND (reference sequence). The V segment lost 9 bases and the J segment 7 bases; nucleotides outside the gene matches: 4. The CDR3 extends over 13 amino acids.

The chain links TRBV5-1 to TRBJ2-1, with TRBD1 identical over 9 bases. Unmatched junction bases numbered 3, after V lost 2 bases and J lost 6 bases. The germline gives CDR1 SGHRS, CDR2 YFSETQ. This CDR3 has 14 residues. CDR3 residues: CASSLETGGNEQFF. The CDR3, as DNA: TGCGCCAGCAGCTTAGAGACAGGGGGCAATGAGCAGTTCTTC.

The chain joins TRBV10-3 to TRBJ1-1; unclear D gene. Trimming pared 1 base from V and 1 base from J, leaving 4 bases between. This CDR3 comprises 13 residues. Germline-derived CDR1 and CDR2 are ENHRY and SYGVKD. Here the CDR3 DNA reads TGTGCCATCAGTGAGTTGTCGAACACTGAAGCTTTCTTT. Its protein product is CAISELSNTEAFF.

This clone was picked up a small number of times. V gene TRBV30 combines with J gene TRBJ1-1, with TRBD1 matching over 9 bases. J was trimmed by 5 bases and V by 3 bases; bases with no gene match: 16. The CDR3 is made up of 17 amino acids. Germline CDR1 and CDR2: GTSNPN and SVGIG (reference sequence). Here the CDR3 reads CAWRPIVGQGVVTEAFF. DNA for the CDR3: TGTGCCTGGAGGCCAATAGTGGGACAGGGCGTAGTGACTGAAGCTTTCTTT.

The chain links TRBV4-1 to TRBJ2-5; 8 bases are a match to TRBD2. V shed 4 bases, J shed 5 bases, and the junction held 12 bases outside the gene matches. Looked up from germline, CDR1 is MGHRA and CDR2 is YSYEKL. The CDR3 runs 16 residues. The CDR3 reads CASSPPGGGAVETQYF. The CDR3, as DNA: TGCGCCAGCAGCCCCCCGGGAGGGGGGGCGGTTGAGACCCAGTACTTC.

A single count supports this clone. CDR3 sequence reads: CASSIRTSGRSAGELFF. As DNA, the CDR3 is TGTGCCAGTAGTATTAGGACTAGCGGGAGGTCGGCCGGGGAGCTGTTTTTT. This chain connects TRBV19 to TRBJ2-2, with 14 positions matching TRBD2. Germline V gene data show CDR1 as LNHDA and CDR2 as SQIVND (reference sequence). With V trimmed by 3 bases and J by 6 bases, 6 bases remained unmatched. This CDR3 is built from 17 residues. The whole variable domain, filled in from reference TRBV19 and TRBJ2-2, reads DGGITQSPKYLFRKEGQNVTLSCEQNLNHDAMYWYRQDPGQGLRLIYYSQIVNDFQKGDIAEGYSVSREKKESFPLTVTSAQKNPTAFYLCASSIRTSGRSAGELFFGEGSRLTVL.

The chain carries TRBV7-9 and TRBJ2-3; unclear D gene. V shed 3 bases and J shed 4 bases, with 5 bases lying between them. The CDR3 contains 12 residues. Germline V gives CDR1 SEHNR, CDR2 FQNEAQ (reference sequence). This CDR3 is CASSLSSDTQYF. As DNA, the CDR3 is TGTGCCAGCAGCTTGTCGTCAGATACGCAGTATTTT.

The J gene is TRBJ2-1, the V gene TRBV5-4; possible D gene TRBD1, 5 bases. Per the germline V gene, CDR1 is SGHNT and CDR2 is YYREEE (reference sequence). The V end was cut by 1 base, the J end by 5 bases, with 10 bases between. The CDR3 spans 14 residues. CDR3 amino acids: CASSLIQGHNEQFF. CDR3 nucleotide sequence: TGTGCCAGCAGCTTGATCCAGGGTCACAATGAGCAGTTCTTC.

The chain is built from TRBV19 and TRBJ2-7; 7 bases agree with TRBD1. V lost 5 bases to trimming and J lost 2 bases; unmatched junction nucleotides: 0. CDR3 length: 12 amino acids. The germline CDR1 and CDR2 sequences are LNHDA and SQIVND (reference sequence). CDR3 coding DNA: TGTGCCAGTAGTGACAGGGCCTACGAGCAGTACTTC. Its protein is CASSDRAYEQYF. Together with reference TRBV19 and TRBJ2-7, the CDR3 gives the full variable domain: DGGITQSPKYLFRKEGQNVTLSCEQNLNHDAMYWYRQDPGQGLRLIYYSQIVNDFQKGDIAEGYSVSREKKESFPLTVTSAQKNPTAFYLCASSDRAYEQYFGPGTRLTVT.

The chain employs TRBV19 and TRBJ2-1; D may match TRBD1 or TRBD2 (5 bases each). The V end was cut by 1 base, the J end by 4 bases, with 11 bases between. The germline V gene has CDR1 LNHDA and CDR2 SQIVND (reference sequence). The CDR3 is 15 amino acids. The CDR3 bases are TGTGCCAGTAGTATAGTGAGGGGATCGTACAATGAGCAGTTCTTC. Translating it yields CASSIVRGSYNEQFF.

The rearrangement links TRBV10-2 to TRBJ2-7; D is unresolved. Germline V gene sequence: CDR1 WSHSY, CDR2 SAAADI. The CDR3 covers 11 residues. Trimming took off 4 bases at V and 7 bases at J, with 8 bases between the two ends. The CDR3 loop reads CASSAALEQYF. CDR3 sequence (DNA): TGCGCCAGCAGTGCGGCCTTAGAGCAGTACTTC.